A selection of T cell receptor beta chains follows, all from one sample in a study of blood T cell repertoires in COVID-19. Some clones are missing from TCRdb's copy, which holds only in-frame ones; the method was immunoSEQ multiplex PCR. Of 95,000 to 150,000 clones in the sample, approximately 82% were seen once. The sequencing sample was made of peripheral blood. The receptors stem from a man in his sixties with acute or convalescent COVID-19. Both conserved end residues are part of each CDR3. D genes are given only for firm matches. Some rows have no size entry. The others give once, few or many, or a class for an expanded clone.

j_call d_call v_call clone_size cdr3_nt cdr3_aa
TRBJ2-3 TRBD1 TRBV29-1 once TGCAGCGTGGACAGGGGGCAAGGAGATACGCAGTATTTT CSVDRGQGDTQYF
TRBJ2-7 TRBD2 TRBV7-3 - TGTGCCAGCAGCCCACGGGGAGCGGGAGGGCCGGGGGAGCAGTACTTC CASSPRGAGGPGEQYF
TRBJ1-2 - TRBV28 - TGTGCCAGCAGTTTATTCATAACAGGGTCAGGTGGCTACACCTTC CASSLFITGSGGYTF
TRBJ1-1 - TRBV28 - TGTGCCACCTCGACACAGGGTTTTAGAGGTGAAGCTTTCTTT CATSTQGFRGEAFF
TRBJ2-3 TRBD1 TRBV6-5 - TGTGCCAGCAGTTACCTCCGGACAGGCGCTGATACGCAGTATTTT CASSYLRTGADTQYF
TRBJ2-7 TRBD2 TRBV30 - TGTGCCTGGAGCCCATCCTGGACTAGCAGGACTCGAGGATCCTACGAGCAGTACTTC CAWSPSWTSRTRGSYEQYF
TRBJ1-3 TRBD1 TRBV15 - TGTGCCACCAGCAGAGATCCGTGGACAGGGGCTGGAAACACCATATATTTT CATSRDPWTGAGNTIYF
TRBJ2-1 TRBD2 TRBV4-2 once TGTGCCAGCAGCCAAGAACTAGCGGGAGTTAGCGATGAGCAGTTCTTC CASSQELAGVSDEQFF
TRBJ2-7 TRBD2 TRBV24-1 - TGTGCCACCAGTGAGGGCTTGACTAGCGGGAGATCGGGCGAGCAGTACTTC CATSEGLTSGRSGEQYF
TRBJ2-7 TRBD1 TRBV7-9 - TGTGCCAGCAGCTATCTGACAGGGGACGAGCAGTACTTC CASSYLTGDEQYF
TRBJ1-1 TRBD1 TRBV10-3 - TGTGCCATTAGGGGGCCGACGAACACTGAAGCTTTCTTT CAIRGPTNTEAFF
TRBJ2-7 TRBD1 TRBV28 - TGTGCCAGCAGTCCACCCCGACAGGGGGGCTCCTACGAGCAGTACTTC CASSPPRQGGSYEQYF
TRBJ2-2 TRBD2 TRBV5-1 - TGCGCCAGCAGCTTAGCGGGAGGGGTGTCCGGGGAGCTGTTTTTT CASSLAGGVSGELFF
TRBJ1-6 - TRBV6-5 few TGTGCCAGCAGTTACTCCGGACGGGGGAATTCACCCCTCCACTTT CASSYSGRGNSPLHF
TRBJ1-4 TRBD1 TRBV28 few TGTGCCAGCAGTCCTGGACAGGTGCCTAATGAAAAACTGTTTTTT CASSPGQVPNEKLFF
TRBJ1-4 TRBD1 TRBV5-1 - TGCGCCAGCAGCTTGGAGACAGGGGTCGGTGAAAAACTGTTTTTT CASSLETGVGEKLFF
TRBJ2-1 TRBD2 TRBV6-1 - TGTGCCAGCAGTGAAGTCCCTACTAGCGGGAGTGTTAATGAGCAGTTCTTC CASSEVPTSGSVNEQFF
TRBJ1-2 - TRBV2 - TGTGCCAGCAGTGCACTATATGACTATGGCTACACCTTC CASSALYDYGYTF
TRBJ1-1 TRBD1 TRBV19 - TGTGCCAGTAGTCCGTGGACAGGGGGAAACACTGAAGCTTTCTTT CASSPWTGGNTEAFF
TRBJ1-5 - TRBV28 - TGTGCCAGCAGGGAACAGACGAACGGACCCCAGCATTTT CASREQTNGPQHF
TRBJ2-7 TRBD1 TRBV19 - TGTGCCAGTAGCAGACAGGGGTTTGCGTACGAGCAGTACTTC CASSRQGFAYEQYF
TRBJ2-1 - TRBV11-3 - TGTGCCAGCAGCCAGACCTACGGGGGATACAATGAGCAGTTCTTC CASSQTYGGYNEQFF
TRBJ1-1 TRBD1 TRBV7-2 - TGTGCCAGCAGACTCCGCCAGGGGGCTGAAGCTTTCTTT CASRLRQGAEAFF
TRBJ2-2 TRBD2 TRBV15 - TGTGCCACCGCCGGGGGGGCCGAACCCGGGGAGCTGTTTTTT CATAGGAEPGELFF
TRBJ1-3 - TRBV13 - TGTGCCAGCAGCTTTGGTAGGGGCCGCTCTGGAAACACCATATATTTT CASSFGRGRSGNTIYF
TRBJ2-1 - TRBV29-1 - TGCAGCGTTGAAAACCCTCTGGTGACTTTCTCCTTGGATGAGCAGTTCTTC CSVENPLVTFSLDEQFF
TRBJ2-3 - TRBV24-1 - TGTGCCACCAGTGATAGCGGCGCGGCGTACACAGATACGCAGTATTTT CATSDSGAAYTDTQYF
TRBJ2-7 - TRBV3-1/TRBV3-2 - TGTGCCAGCAGCTACCTGGACTCCTCCTACGAGCAGTACTTC CASSYLDSSYEQYF
TRBJ2-5 - TRBV28 - TGTGCCAGCAGTTTGTCCGGGACACGGGGAGAGACCCAGTACTTC CASSLSGTRGETQYF
TRBJ2-1 TRBD2 TRBV5-1 - TGCGCCAGCAGCCCCCATGGGTCGGCGGGAGGAAGTGAGCAGTTCTTC CASSPHGSAGGSEQFF
TRBJ1-4 - TRBV2 - TGTGCCAGCATGAGGTCCCTGAATGAAAAACTGTTTTTT CASMRSLNEKLFF
TRBJ1-1 TRBD1 TRBV5-1 - TGCGCCAGCAGCTTGGGGACAGGGGGGATGAACACTGAAGCTTTCTTT CASSLGTGGMNTEAFF
TRBJ2-1 TRBD1 TRBV6-5 - TGTGCCAGCACTCGGGGACAGCCCTACAATGAGCAGTTCTTC CASTRGQPYNEQFF
TRBJ2-7 - TRBV5-1 - TGCGCCAGCAGCCGGGACTGGGGGTCGAGCGAGCAGTACTTC CASSRDWGSSEQYF
TRBJ2-3 - TRBV2 - TGTGCCAGCAGTGAGGGCACACGCACAGATACGCAGTATTTT CASSEGTRTDTQYF
TRBJ1-1 - TRBV7-3 - TGTGCCAGCAGCTTAGGCGGGGGCACTGAAGCTTTCTTT CASSLGGGTEAFF
TRBJ1-2 - TRBV2 - TGTGCCAGCAGTTGGGGGGGGGATTCCGACTATGGCTACACCTTC CASSWGGDSDYGYTF
TRBJ2-7 - TRBV19 - TGTGCCAGTAGTTTAGGAGAGGGGGGGACCAGCTCCTACGAGCAGTACTTC CASSLGEGGTSSYEQYF
TRBJ2-1 TRBD2 TRBV29-1 once TGCAGCATGCTCCGCGGGAGTACCTACAATGAGCAGTTCTTC CSMLRGSTYNEQFF
TRBJ2-7 TRBD2 TRBV6-6 - TGTGCCAGCAGACCTCTAGCGGGACCCTCCTACGAGCAGTACTTC CASRPLAGPSYEQYF
TRBJ2-1 TRBD2 TRBV7-9 - TGTGCCAGCACCCGACTAGCGGGAGGTGGTAATGAGCAGTTCTTC CASTRLAGGGNEQFF
TRBJ2-2 - TRBV5-1 once TGCGCCAGCAGCTTGGACTTACTAACCGGGGAGCTGTTTTTT CASSLDLLTGELFF
TRBJ1-6 - TRBV6-1 many TGTGCCAGCAGTGAAGGGCCTGGCAAGTTGTGGTCACCCCTCCACTTT CASSEGPGKLWSPLHF
TRBJ1-1 - TRBV19 - TGTGCCAGTAGTTCGGGGGAGGTAATTCCCGCTGAAGCTTTCTTT CASSSGEVIPAEAFF
TRBJ1-1 - TRBV3-1/TRBV3-2 - TGTGCCAGCAGCCGGGGAGGGTGGGACACTGAAGCTTTCTTT CASSRGGWDTEAFF
TRBJ1-4 TRBD1 TRBV3-1/TRBV3-2 once TGTGCCAGCAGCCAATGGTTTGGAGGGACAGCTAATGAAAAACTGTTTTTT CASSQWFGGTANEKLFF
TRBJ2-5 - TRBV7-3 - TGTGCCAGCAGCCCCTATGGGGCGAGGGAGACCCAGTACTTC CASSPYGARETQYF
TRBJ2-5 TRBD1 TRBV2 - TGTGCCAGCAGGGACGACAGGGCGGGGACCCAGTACTTC CASRDDRAGTQYF
TRBJ2-5 - TRBV6-1 - TGTGCCAGCAGTGATGGGAGGCTCGGGATGCAGACCCAGTACTTC CASSDGRLGMQTQYF
TRBJ1-3 TRBD1 TRBV3-1/TRBV3-2 few TGTGCCAGCAGCCAAGAAGACAGGGGAGGAAACACCATATATTTT CASSQEDRGGNTIYF
TRBJ2-5 - TRBV7-8 - TGTGCCAGCACCCACCGGGACCAAGAGACCCAGTACTTC CASTHRDQETQYF
TRBJ1-5 TRBD1 TRBV5-1 - TGCGCCAGCAGCTGGGGGACAGGGGGTCAGCCCCAGCATTTT CASSWGTGGQPQHF
TRBJ2-1 - TRBV7-2 few TGTGCCAGCAGCGGAGGGACAGCGTACAATGAGCAGTTCTTC CASSGGTAYNEQFF
TRBJ2-3 - TRBV14 - TGTGCCAGCAGCCATAGAGATACGCAGTATTTT CASSHRDTQYF